This record looks at one T cell receptor (beta chain) sequence and its context. What it binds is not known. V shed 4 bases and J 5 bases; nucleotides not matched to a gene: 8. CDR3 size: 16 residues. Germline assignment: CDR1 LGHNA and CDR2 YNFKEQ. This sample stems from a study of cytomegalovirus exposure and HLA in healthy donors. Primers included in the PCR were 60 Vbeta and 13 Jbeta primers. The repertoire was sequenced with immunoSEQ multiplex PCR; TCRdb's copy has only in-frame clones and lacks some. The repertoire holds tens of thousands of clones, with roughly 85% as singletons. Study-wide points: Researchers catalogued about 150 TCR beta chains as cytomegalovirus-associated. A later analysis, which compared TCR beta chains of equal frequency, found the HLA-associated ones more clonally expanded. About 87% or about 30% of the time was how often most TCR beta V segments were productive, according to an earlier analysis.

This chain joins TRBV4-2 and TRBJ1-4; 9 positions agree with TRBD1. The specimen sequenced was PBMCs. The receptor was isolated from a man between 25 and 39 years old in good health and CMV-seronegative. This chain's CDR3 is CASSRSRTGENEKLFF. CDR3 DNA: TGTGCCAGCAGCCGTTCTCGGACAGGGGAAAATGAAAAACTGTTTTTT.